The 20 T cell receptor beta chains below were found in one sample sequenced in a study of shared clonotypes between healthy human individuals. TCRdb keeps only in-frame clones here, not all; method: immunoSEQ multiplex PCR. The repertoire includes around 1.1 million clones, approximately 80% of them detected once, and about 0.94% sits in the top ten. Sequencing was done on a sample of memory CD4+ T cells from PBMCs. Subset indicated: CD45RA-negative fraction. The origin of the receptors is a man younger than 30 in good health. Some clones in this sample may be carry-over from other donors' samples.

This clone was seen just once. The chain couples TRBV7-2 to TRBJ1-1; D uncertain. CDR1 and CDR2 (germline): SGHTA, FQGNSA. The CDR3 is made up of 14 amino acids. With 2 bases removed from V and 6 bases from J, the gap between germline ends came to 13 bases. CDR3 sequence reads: CASSLTEVMAEAFF. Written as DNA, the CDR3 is TGTGCCAGCAGCTTAACAGAAGTCATGGCTGAAGCTTTCTTT. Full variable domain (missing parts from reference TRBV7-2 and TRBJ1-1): GAGVSQSPSNKVTEKGKDVELRCDPISGHTALYWYRQSLGQGLEFLIYFQGNSAPDKSGLPSDRFSAERTGGSVSTLTIQRTQQEDSAVYLCASSLTEVMAEAFFGQGTRLTVV.

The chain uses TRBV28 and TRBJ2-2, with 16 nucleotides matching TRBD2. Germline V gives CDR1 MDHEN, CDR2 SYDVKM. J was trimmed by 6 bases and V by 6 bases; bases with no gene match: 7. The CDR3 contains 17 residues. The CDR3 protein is CASRPTGTSGRAGELFF. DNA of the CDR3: TGTGCCAGCAGACCTACCGGGACTAGCGGGAGGGCCGGGGAGCTGTTTTTT.

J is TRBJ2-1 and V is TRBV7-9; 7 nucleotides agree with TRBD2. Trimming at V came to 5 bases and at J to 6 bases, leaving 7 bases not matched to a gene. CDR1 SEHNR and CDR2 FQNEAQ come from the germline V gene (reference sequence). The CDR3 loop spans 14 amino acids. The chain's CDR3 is CASSPYRGGNEQFF. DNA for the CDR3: TGTGCCAGCAGCCCATACCGCGGGGGCAATGAGCAGTTCTTC.

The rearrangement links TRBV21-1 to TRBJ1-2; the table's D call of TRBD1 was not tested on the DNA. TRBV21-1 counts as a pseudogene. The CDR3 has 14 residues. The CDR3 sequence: CASSRRDSSYGYTF. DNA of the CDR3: TGTGCCAGCAGCCGACGGGACAGTTCCTATGGCTACACCTTC.

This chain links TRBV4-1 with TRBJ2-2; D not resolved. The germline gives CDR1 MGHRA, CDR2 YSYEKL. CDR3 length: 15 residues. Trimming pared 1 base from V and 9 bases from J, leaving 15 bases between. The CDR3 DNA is TGCGCCAGCAGCCAAGTCCCCCCCGGTTCGCGGGAGCTGTTTTTT. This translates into CASSQVPPGSRELFF.

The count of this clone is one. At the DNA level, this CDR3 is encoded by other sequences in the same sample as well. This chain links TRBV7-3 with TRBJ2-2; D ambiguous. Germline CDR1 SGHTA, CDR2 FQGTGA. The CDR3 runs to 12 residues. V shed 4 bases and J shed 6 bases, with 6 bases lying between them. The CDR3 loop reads CASSSPPGELFF. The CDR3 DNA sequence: TGTGCCAGCAGCTCCCCTCCCGGGGAGCTGTTTTTT. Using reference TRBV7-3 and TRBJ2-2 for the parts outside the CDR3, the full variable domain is GAGVSQTPSNKVTEKGKYVELRCDPISGHTALYWYRQSLGQGPEFLIYFQGTGAADDSGLPNDRFFAVRPEGSVSTLKIQRTERGDSAVYLCASSSPPGELFFGEGSRLTVL.

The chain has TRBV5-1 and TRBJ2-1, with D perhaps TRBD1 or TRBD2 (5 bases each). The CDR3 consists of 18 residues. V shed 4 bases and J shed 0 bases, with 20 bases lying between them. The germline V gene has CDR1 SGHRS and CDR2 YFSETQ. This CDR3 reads CASSGGRGGDYSYNEQFF. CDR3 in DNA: TGCGCCAGCAGCGGGGGTCGAGGAGGCGATTACTCCTACAATGAGCAGTTCTTC.

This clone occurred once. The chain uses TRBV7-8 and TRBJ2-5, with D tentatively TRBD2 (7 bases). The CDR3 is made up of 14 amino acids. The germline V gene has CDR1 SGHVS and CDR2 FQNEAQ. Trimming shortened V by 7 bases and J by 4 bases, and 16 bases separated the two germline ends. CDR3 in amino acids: CASTTGGGRETQYF. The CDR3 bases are TGTGCCAGCACGACGGGGGGCGGAAGAGAGACCCAGTACTTC.

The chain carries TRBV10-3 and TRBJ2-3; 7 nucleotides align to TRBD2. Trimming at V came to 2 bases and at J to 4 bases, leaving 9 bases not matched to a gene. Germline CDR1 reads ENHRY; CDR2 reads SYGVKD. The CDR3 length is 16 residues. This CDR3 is CAISERPGGVSDTQYF. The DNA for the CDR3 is TGTGCCATCAGTGAGCGGCCTGGGGGGGTATCAGATACGCAGTATTTT.

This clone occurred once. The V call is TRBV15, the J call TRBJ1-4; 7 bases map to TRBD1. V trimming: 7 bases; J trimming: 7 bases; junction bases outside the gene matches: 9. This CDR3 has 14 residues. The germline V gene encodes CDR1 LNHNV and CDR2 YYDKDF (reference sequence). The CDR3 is CATTPRTGGEKLFF. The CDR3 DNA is TGTGCCACCACTCCTCGGACAGGCGGTGAAAAACTGTTTTTT.

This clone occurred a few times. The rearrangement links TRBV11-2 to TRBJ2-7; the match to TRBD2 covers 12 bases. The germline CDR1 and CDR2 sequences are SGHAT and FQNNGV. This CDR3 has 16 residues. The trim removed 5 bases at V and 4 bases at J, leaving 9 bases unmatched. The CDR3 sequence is CASSRPLTSGRYEQYF. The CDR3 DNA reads TGTGCCAGCAGCCGACCCTTGACTAGCGGGAGATACGAGCAGTACTTC.

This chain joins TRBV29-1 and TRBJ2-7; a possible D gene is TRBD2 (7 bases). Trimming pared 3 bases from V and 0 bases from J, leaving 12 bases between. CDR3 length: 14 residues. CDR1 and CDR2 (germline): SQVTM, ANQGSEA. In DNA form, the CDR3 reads TGCAGCGTTGAGGGGGGGCAGGGCTCCTACGAGCAGTACTTC. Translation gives CSVEGGQGSYEQYF.

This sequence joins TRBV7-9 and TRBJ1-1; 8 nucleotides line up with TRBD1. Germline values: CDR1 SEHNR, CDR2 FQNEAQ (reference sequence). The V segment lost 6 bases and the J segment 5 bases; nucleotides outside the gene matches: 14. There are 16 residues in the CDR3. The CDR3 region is CASSSRGRGPRTEAFF. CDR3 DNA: TGTGCCAGCAGTTCCCGGGGCAGGGGGCCGAGGACTGAAGCTTTCTTT.

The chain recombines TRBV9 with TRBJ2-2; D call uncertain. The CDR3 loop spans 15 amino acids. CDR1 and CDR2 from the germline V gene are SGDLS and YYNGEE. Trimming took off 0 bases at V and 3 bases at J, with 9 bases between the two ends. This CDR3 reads CASSVEVTDTGELFF. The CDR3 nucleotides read TGTGCCAGCAGCGTAGAAGTGACCGACACCGGGGAGCTGTTTTTT.

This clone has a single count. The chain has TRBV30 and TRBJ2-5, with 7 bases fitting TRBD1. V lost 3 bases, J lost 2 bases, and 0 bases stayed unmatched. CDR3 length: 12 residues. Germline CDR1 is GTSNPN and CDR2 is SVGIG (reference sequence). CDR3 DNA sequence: TGTGCCTGGAGGGACAGGCAAGAGACCCAGTACTTC. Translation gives CAWRDRQETQYF.

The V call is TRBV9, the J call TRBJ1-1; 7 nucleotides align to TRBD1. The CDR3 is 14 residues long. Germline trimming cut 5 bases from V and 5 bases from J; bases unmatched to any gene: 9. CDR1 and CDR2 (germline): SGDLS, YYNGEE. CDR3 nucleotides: TGTGCCAGCAGTTACAGGGGCGAGAGTACTGAAGCTTTCTTT. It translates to CASSYRGESTEAFF.

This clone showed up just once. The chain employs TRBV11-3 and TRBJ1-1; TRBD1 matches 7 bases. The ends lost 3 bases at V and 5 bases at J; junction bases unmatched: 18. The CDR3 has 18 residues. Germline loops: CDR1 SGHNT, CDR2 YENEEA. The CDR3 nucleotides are TGTGCCAGCAGCTTCCATCGGGTGATAGGGGGCGATATAACTGAAGCTTTCTTT. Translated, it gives CASSFHRVIGGDITEAFF.

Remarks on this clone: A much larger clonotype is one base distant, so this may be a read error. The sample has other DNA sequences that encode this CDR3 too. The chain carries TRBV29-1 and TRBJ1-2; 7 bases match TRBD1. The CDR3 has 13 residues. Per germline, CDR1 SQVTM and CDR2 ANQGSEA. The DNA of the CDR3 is TGCAGCGTGAGACAGGGAGAAAACTATGGCTACACGTTC. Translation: CSVRQGENYGYTF.

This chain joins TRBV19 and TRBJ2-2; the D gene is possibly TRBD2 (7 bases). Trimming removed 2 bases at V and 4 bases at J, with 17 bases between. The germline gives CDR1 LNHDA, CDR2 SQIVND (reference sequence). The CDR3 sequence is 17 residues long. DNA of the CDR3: TGTGCCAGTAGTATACTAGCGGTGATAGGGGGCACCGGGGAGCTGTTTTTT. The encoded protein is CASSILAVIGGTGELFF. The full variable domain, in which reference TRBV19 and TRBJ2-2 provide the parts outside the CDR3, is DGGITQSPKYLFRKEGQNVTLSCEQNLNHDAMYWYRQDPGQGLRLIYYSQIVNDFQKGDIAEGYSVSREKKESFPLTVTSAQKNPTAFYLCASSILAVIGGTGELFFGEGSRLTVL.

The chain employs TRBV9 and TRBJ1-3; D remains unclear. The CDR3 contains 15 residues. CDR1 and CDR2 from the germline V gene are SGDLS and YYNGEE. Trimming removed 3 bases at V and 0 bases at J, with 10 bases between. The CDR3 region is CASSAPTGSGNTIYF. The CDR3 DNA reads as TGTGCCAGCAGCGCCCCGACGGGCTCTGGAAACACCATATATTTT.